This is a list of T cell receptor beta chains from one sample in a study of molecular identifiers for immune sequencing clone quantification. TCRdb passed the PCR reads through MiXCR, listing each CDR3 protein once. The sample consists of under 800,000 distinct CDR3 sequences, roughly 27% of them appearing once. The sample consisted of naive CD8+ T cells from blood, with Jurkat cell RNA spiked in. Receptor source: a human donor in good health. Some libraries in this study had Jurkat cell RNA spiked in. The CDR3 runs from the conserved cysteine through the conserved F or W. The D gene is left open where the match is weak. Clone size appears in some rows only: once, few, many, or a class for an expanded clone.

j_call d_call v_call clone_size cdr3_nt cdr3_aa
TRBJ1-4 NA TRBV14 many TGTGCCAGCAGCCATTTACAAGGTGAAAAACTGTTTTTT CASSHLQGEKLFF
TRBJ2-7 TRBD1 TRBV7-9 NA TGTGCCAGCAGCGACCGACAGGGGGCAAGGGAGCAGTACTTC CASSDRQGAREQYF
TRBJ2-5 NA TRBV27 few TGTGCCAGCAGTAGTGAGGGGACCCAGTACTTC CASSSEGTQYF
TRBJ2-3 NA TRBV27 many TGTGCCAACCAATGGTCCCTTCCAGATACGCAGTATTTT CANQWSLPDTQYF
TRBJ2-7 TRBD1 TRBV5-5 NA TGTGCCAGCAGCTGGGGACAGGGGAGGAACGAGCAGTACTTC CASSWGQGRNEQYF
TRBJ2-3 NA TRBV7-3 NA TGTGCCAGCAGCCCAGGGTCAACGAGCACAGATACGCAGTATTTT CASSPGSTSTDTQYF
TRBJ1-1 NA TRBV28 NA TGTGCCAGCAGTTTTTCGATCGGGACAAGGAATATTCTGAACACTGAAGCTTTCTTT CASSFSIGTRNILNTEAFF
TRBJ2-4 NA TRBV20-1 many TGCAGTGCTAGACCCATCCAGGGTAGTGTAAACATTCAGTACTTC CSARPIQGSVNIQYF
TRBJ2-7 TRBD1 TRBV10-2 few TGCGCCAGCAGACCGGGACAGGGTTCCCACGAGCAGTACTTC CASRPGQGSHEQYF
TRBJ1-5 NA TRBV23-1 many TGCGCCAGCAGTTCTTCCGGGGATAGCAATCAGCCCCAGCATTTT CASSSSGDSNQPQHF
TRBJ1-2 TRBD1 TRBV2 NA TGTGCCAGCAGCCCGGGACAGATAAACTATGGCTACACCTTC CASSPGQINYGYTF
TRBJ1-1 NA TRBV5-4 few TGTGCCAGCAGCACAACAGAGAACACTGAAGCTCTCTTT CASSTTENTEALF
TRBJ2-1 NA TRBV7-2 many TGTGCCAGCAGCTTAATCGGGGGGCCCCGCAATGAGCAGTTCTTC CASSLIGGPRNEQFF
TRBJ2-7 NA TRBV30 many TGTGCCTGGAGCTCCGGGACGGTCAGATACGAGCAGTACTTC CAWSSGTVRYEQYF
TRBJ1-3 NA TRBV9 few TGTGCCAGCAGTGGTAGGGGCTCTGGAAACACCATATATTTT CASSGRGSGNTIYF
TRBJ1-6 TRBD1 TRBV19 NA TGTGCCAGTAATGACAGGGGGCGATCACCCCTCCACTTT CASNDRGRSPLHF
TRBJ2-4 NA TRBV7-9 NA TGTGCCAGCAGCACCTGGGGGGCCGAGAAAAACATTCAGTACTTC CASSTWGAEKNIQYF
TRBJ2-3 TRBD2 TRBV18 many TGTGCCAGCTCACCCGGGACTAGCGGGGGCCTGGATACGCAGTATTTT CASSPGTSGGLDTQYF
TRBJ2-3 TRBD2 TRBV12-3/TRBV12-4 many TGTGCCAGCAGCCTGTTCCTAGCGGGGGGGTTCCATACGCAGTATTTT CASSLFLAGGFHTQYF
TRBJ2-7 NA TRBV9 NA TGTGCCAGCAGCGTATCTGGGGGTCTCTACGAGCAGTACTTC CASSVSGGLYEQYF
TRBJ2-7 TRBD1 TRBV7-9 NA TGTGCCAGCAGCCACGGACAGGGCGAGTTAAGGTCCTACGAGCAGTACTTC CASSHGQGELRSYEQYF
TRBJ1-2 NA TRBV14 NA TGTGCCAGCAGCCAAGACGAGAGGCCGGTATATGGCTACACCTTC CASSQDERPVYGYTF